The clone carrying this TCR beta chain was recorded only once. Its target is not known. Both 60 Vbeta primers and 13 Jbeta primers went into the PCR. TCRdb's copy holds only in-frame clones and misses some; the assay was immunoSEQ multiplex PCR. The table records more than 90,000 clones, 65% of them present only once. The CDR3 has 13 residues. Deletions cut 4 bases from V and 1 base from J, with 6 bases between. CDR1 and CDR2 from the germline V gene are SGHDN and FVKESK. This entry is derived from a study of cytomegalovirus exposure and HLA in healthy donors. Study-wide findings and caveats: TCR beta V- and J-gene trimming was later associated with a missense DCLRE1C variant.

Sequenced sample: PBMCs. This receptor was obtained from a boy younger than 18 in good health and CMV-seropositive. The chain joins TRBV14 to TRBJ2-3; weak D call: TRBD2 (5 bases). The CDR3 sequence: CASSLGGTDTQYF. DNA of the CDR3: TGTGCCAGCAGCCTCGGGGGCACAGATACGCAGTATTTT.